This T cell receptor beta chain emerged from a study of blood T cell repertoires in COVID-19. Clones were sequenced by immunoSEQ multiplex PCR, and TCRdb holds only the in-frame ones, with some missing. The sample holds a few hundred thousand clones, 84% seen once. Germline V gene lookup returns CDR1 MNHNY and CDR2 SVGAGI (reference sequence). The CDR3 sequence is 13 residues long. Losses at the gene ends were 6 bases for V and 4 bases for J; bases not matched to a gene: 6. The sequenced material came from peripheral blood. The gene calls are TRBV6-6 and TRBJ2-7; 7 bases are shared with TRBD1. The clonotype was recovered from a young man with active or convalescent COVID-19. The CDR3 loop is CASSLGTAYEQYF. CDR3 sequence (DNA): TGTGCCAGCAGCCTCGGGACAGCGTACGAGCAGTACTTC.